This T cell receptor beta chain was identified during a study of blood T cells in healthy people across ages. Together with a sample-barcoded 5' primer, a J-beta primer mix was included in a second PCR lasting about 7 to 11 cycles. Each CDR3 protein is one row after TCRdb ran MiXCR on the 5' RACE reads. The table has fewer than 2,000,000 distinct CDR3 sequences, around 42% seen once. The CDR3 is 14 amino acids. Germline assignment: CDR1 SGHTA and CDR2 FQGNSA. Trimming stripped 1 base from V and 5 bases from J, with 12 bases between. Sequenced input: blood. The chain uses TRBV7-2 and TRBJ2-7; D is perhaps TRBD2 (6 bases). This clonotype originated in a human donor in good health. The CDR3 reads CASSLERGGDEQYF. As DNA, the CDR3 is TGTGCCAGCAGCTTAGAAAGGGGAGGCGACGAGCAGTACTTC.